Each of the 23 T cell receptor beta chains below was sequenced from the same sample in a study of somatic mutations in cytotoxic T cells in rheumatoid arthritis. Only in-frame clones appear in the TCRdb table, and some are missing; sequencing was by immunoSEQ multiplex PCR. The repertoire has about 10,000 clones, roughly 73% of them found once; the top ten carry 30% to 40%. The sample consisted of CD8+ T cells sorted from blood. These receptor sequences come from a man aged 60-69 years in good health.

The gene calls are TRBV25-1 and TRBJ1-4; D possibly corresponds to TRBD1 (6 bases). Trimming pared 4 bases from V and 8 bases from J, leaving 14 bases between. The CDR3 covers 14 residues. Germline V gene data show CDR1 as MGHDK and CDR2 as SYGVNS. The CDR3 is CASSGGQGVEKLFF. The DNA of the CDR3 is TGTGCCAGCAGTGGGGGGCAGGGAGTGGAAAAACTGTTTTTT.

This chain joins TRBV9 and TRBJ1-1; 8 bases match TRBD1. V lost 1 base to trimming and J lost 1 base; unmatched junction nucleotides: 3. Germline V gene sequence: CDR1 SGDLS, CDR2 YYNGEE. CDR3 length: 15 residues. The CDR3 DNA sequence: TGTGCCAGCAGCGTACTGGGACAGGCGAACACTGAAGCTTTCTTT. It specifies CASSVLGQANTEAFF.

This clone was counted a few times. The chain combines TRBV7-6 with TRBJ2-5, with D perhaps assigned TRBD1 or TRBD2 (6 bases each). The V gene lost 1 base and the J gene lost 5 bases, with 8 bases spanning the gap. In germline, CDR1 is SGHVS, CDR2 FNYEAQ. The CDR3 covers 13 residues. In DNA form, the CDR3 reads TGTGCCAGCAGCTTAGGAGGGGGGGAGACCCAGTACTTC. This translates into CASSLGGGETQYF.

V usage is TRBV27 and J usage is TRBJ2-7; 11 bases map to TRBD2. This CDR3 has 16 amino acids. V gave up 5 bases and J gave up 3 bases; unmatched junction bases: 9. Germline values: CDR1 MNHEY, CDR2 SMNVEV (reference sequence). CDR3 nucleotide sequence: TGTGCCAGCAGTCCCCGCCTAGCGGGAGGCTTCTACGAGCAGTACTTC. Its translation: CASSPRLAGGFYEQYF.

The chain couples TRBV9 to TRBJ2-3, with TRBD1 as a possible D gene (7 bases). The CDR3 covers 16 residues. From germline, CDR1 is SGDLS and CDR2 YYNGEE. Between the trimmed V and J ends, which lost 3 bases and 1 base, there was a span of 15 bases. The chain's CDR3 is CASSGTGASGTDTQYF. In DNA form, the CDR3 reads TGTGCCAGCAGCGGAACAGGGGCTAGCGGCACAGATACGCAGTATTTT.

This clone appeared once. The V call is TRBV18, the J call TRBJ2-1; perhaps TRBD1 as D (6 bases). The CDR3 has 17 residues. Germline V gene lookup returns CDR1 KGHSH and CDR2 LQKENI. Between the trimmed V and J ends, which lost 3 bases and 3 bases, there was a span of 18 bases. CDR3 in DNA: TGTGCCAGCTCACCCTGGGACACTTCACCCCGCTACAATGAGCAGTTCTTC. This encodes CASSPWDTSPRYNEQFF.

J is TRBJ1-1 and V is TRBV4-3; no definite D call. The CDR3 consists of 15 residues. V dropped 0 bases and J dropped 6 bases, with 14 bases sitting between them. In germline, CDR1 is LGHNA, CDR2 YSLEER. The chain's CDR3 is CASSQDRAGRAEAFF. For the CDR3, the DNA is TGCGCCAGCAGCCAAGATAGGGCGGGAAGGGCTGAAGCTTTCTTT.

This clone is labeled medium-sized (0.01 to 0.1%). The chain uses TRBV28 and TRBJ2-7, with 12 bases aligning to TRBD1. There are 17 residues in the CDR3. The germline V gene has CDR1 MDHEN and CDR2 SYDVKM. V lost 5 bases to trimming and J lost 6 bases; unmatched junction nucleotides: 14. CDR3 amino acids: CASSTRDRGLVFTEQYF. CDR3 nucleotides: TGTGCCAGCAGTACCCGGGACAGGGGGCTGGTATTTACCGAGCAGTACTTC.

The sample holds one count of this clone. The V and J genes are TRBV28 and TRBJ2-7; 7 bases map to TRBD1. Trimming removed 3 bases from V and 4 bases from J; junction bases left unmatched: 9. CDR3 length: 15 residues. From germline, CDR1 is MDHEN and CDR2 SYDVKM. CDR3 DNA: TGTGCCAGCAGTTTCCCCTCGGGACAGTATTACGAGCAGTACTTC. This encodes CASSFPSGQYYEQYF.

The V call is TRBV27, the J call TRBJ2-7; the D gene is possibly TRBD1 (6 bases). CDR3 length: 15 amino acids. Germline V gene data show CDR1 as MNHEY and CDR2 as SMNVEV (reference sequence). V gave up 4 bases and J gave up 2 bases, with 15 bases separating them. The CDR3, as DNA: TGTGCCAGCAGTTCGGTCGGGACAAATACCTACGAGCAGTACTTC. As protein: CASSSVGTNTYEQYF.

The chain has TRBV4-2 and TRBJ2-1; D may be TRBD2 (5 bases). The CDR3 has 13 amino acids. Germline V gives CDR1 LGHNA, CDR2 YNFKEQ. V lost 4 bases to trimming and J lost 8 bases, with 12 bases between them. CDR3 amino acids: CASSPGGLDEQFF. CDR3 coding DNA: TGTGCCAGCAGCCCCGGCGGGCTGGATGAGCAGTTCTTC.

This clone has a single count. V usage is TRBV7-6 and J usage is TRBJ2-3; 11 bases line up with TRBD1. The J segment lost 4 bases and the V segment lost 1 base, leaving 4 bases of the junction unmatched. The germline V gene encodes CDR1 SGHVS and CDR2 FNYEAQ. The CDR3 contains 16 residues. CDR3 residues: CASSLGTGGGADTQYF. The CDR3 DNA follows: TGTGCCAGCAGCTTAGGGACAGGGGGCGGTGCAGATACGCAGTATTTT.

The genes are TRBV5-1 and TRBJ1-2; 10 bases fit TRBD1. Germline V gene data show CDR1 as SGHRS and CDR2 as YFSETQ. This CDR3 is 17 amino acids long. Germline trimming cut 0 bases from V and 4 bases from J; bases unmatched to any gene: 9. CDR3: CASSLADPRQGAYGYTF. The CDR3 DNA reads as TGCGCCAGCAGCTTGGCCGACCCTCGACAGGGGGCCTATGGCTACACCTTC.

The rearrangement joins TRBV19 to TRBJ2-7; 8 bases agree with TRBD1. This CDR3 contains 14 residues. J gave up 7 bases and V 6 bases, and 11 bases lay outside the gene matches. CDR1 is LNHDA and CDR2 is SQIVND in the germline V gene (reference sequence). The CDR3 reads CASSANGQGREQYF. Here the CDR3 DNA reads TGTGCCAGTAGCGCAAATGGACAGGGCAGGGAGCAGTACTTC. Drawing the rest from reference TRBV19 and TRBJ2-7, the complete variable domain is DGGITQSPKYLFRKEGQNVTLSCEQNLNHDAMYWYRQDPGQGLRLIYYSQIVNDFQKGDIAEGYSVSREKKESFPLTVTSAQKNPTAFYLCASSANGQGREQYFGPGTRLTVT.

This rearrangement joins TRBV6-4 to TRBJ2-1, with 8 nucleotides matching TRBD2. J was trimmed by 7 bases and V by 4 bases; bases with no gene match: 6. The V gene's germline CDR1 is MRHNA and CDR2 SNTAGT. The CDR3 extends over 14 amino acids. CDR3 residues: CASSAGGPGNEQFF. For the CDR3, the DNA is TGTGCCAGCAGTGCGGGGGGGCCTGGAAATGAGCAGTTCTTC.

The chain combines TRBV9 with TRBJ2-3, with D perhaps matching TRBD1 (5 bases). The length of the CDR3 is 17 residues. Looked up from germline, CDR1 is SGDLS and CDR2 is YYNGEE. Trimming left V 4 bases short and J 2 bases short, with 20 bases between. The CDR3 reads CASSSSPGFGATDTQYF. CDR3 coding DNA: TGTGCCAGCAGCTCCTCTCCAGGGTTTGGGGCCACAGATACGCAGTATTTT. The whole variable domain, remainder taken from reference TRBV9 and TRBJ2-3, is DSGVTQTPKHLITATGQRVTLRCSPRSGDLSVYWYQQSLDQGLQFLIQYYNGEERAKGNILERFSAQQFPDLHSELNLSSLELGDSALYFCASSSSPGFGATDTQYFGPGTRLTVL.

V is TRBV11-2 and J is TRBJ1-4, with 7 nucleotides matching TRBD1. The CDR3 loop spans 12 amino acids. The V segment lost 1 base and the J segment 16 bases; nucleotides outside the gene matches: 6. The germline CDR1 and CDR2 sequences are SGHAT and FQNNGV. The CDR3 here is CASSLGTGVKFF. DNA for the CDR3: TGTGCCAGCAGCTTAGGTACAGGGGTCAAGTTTTTT.

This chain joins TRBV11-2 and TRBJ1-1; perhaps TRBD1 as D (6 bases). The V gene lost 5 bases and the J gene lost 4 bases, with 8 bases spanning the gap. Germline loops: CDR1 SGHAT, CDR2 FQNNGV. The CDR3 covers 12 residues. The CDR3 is CASSLQGTEAFF. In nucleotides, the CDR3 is TGTGCCAGCAGCCTACAGGGCACTGAAGCTTTCTTT.

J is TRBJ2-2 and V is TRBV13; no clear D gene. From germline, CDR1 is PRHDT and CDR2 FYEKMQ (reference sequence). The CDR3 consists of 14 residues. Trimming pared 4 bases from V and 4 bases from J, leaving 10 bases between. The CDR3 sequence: CASSSTVGTGELFF. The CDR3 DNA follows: TGTGCCAGCAGCTCTACCGTTGGCACCGGGGAGCTGTTTTTT.

This CDR3 is CASSQGTGGADTQYF. The CDR3 DNA is TGCGCCAGCAGCCAAGGGACGGGAGGGGCAGATACGCAGTATTTT. The chain carries TRBV4-1 and TRBJ2-3, with 8 bases identical to TRBD2. The CDR3 is 15 residues long. CDR1 is MGHRA, CDR2 YSYEKL, per germline. V lost 1 base to trimming and J lost 4 bases; unmatched junction nucleotides: 4.

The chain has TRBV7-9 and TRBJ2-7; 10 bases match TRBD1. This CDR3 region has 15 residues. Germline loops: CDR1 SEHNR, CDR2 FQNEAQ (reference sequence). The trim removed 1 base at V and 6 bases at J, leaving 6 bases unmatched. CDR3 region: CASSLVGTGEFEQYF. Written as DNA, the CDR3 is TGTGCCAGCAGCTTAGTCGGGACAGGGGAATTCGAGCAGTACTTC.

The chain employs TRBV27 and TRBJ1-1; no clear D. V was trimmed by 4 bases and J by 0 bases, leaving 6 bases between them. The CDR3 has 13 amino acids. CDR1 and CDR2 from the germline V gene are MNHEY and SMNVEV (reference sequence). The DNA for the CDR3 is TGTGCCAGCAGTTCCCGAATGAACACTGAAGCTTTCTTT. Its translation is CASSSRMNTEAFF.

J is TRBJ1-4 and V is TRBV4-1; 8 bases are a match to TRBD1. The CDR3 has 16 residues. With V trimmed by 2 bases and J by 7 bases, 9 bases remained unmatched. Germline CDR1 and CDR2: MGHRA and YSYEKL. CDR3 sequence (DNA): TGCGCCAGCAGCCAATCTCAGGGGGCGCCGCCTGAAAAACTGTTTTTT. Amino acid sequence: CASSQSQGAPPEKLFF.